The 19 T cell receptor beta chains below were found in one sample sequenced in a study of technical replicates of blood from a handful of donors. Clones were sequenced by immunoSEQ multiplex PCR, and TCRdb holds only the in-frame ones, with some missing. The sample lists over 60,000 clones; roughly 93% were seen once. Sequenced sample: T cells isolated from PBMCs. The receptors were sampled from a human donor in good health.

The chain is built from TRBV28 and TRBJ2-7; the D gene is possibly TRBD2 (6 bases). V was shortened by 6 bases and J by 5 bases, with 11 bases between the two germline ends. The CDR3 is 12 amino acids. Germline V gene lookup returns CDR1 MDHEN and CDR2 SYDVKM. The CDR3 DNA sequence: TGTGCCAGCAGCGCCCAGCGGGACGAGCAGTACTTC. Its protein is CASSAQRDEQYF.

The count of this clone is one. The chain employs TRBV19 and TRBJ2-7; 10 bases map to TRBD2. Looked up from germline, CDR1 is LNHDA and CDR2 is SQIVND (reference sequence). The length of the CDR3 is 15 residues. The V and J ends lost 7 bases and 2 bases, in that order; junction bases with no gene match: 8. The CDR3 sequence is CASTAASGGTYEQYF. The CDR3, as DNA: TGTGCCAGTACCGCAGCTAGCGGGGGTACCTACGAGCAGTACTTC.

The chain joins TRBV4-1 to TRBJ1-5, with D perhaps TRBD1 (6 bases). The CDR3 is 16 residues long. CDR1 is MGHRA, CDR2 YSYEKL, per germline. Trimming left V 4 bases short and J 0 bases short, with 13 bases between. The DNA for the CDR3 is TGCGCCAGCAGCCTCAGACAGGATCCTAGCAATCAGCCCCAGCATTTT. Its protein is CASSLRQDPSNQPQHF.

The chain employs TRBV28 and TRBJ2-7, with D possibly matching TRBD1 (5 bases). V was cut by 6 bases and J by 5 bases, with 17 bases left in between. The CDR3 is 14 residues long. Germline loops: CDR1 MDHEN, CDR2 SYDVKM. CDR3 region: CASRLPGSYDEQYF. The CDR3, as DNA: TGTGCCAGCAGATTACCAGGGTCCTACGACGAGCAGTACTTC.

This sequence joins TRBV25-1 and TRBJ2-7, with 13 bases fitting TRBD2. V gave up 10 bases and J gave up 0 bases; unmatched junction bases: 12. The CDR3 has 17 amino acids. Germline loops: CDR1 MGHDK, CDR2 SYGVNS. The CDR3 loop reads CATRGTSGIEVSYEQYF. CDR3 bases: TGTGCCACCAGAGGGACTAGCGGGATTGAGGTCTCCTACGAGCAGTACTTC.

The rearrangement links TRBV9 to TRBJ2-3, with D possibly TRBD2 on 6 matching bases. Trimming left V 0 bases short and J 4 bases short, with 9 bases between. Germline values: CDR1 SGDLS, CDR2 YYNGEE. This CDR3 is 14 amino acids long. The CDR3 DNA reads TGTGCCAGCAGCGTAGGAGGCGGGGCAGATACGCAGTATTTT. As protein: CASSVGGGADTQYF.

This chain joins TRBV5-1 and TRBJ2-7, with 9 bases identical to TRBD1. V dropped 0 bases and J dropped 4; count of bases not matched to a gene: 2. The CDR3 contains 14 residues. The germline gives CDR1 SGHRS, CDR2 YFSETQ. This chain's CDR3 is CASSLGDRGYEQYF. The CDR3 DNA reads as TGCGCCAGCAGCTTGGGAGACAGGGGGTACGAGCAGTACTTC.

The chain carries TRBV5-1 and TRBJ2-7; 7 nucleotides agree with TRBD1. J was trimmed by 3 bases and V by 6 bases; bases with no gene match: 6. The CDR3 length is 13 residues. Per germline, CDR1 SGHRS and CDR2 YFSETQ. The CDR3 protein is CASTMTGFYEQYF. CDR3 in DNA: TGCGCCAGCACTATGACAGGGTTCTACGAGCAGTACTTC.

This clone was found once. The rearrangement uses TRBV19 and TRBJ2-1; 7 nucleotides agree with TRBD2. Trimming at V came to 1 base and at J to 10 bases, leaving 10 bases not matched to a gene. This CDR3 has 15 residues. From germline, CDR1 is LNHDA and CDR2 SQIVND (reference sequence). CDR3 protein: CASSIASGTRREQFF. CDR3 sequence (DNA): TGTGCCAGTAGTATAGCGAGCGGGACTCGGCGCGAGCAGTTCTTC.

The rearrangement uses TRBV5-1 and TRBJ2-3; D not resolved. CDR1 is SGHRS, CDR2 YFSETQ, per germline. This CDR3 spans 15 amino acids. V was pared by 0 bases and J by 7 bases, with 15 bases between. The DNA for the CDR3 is TGCGCCAGCAGCTTGGCCGGAGTAAGCGCCAATACGCAGTATTTT. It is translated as CASSLAGVSANTQYF.

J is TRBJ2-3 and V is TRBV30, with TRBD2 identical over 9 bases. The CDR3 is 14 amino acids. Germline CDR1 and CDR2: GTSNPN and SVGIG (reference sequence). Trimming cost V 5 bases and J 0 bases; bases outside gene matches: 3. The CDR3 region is CAWSSGASTDTQYF. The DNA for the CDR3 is TGTGCCTGGTCTAGCGGGGCTAGCACAGATACGCAGTATTTT.

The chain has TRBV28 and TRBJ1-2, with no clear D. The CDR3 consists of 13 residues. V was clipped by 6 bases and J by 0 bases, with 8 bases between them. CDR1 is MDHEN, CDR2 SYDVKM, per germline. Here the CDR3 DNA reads TGTGCCAGCAGCCCCTTAGCTAACTATGGCTACACCTTC. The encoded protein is CASSPLANYGYTF.

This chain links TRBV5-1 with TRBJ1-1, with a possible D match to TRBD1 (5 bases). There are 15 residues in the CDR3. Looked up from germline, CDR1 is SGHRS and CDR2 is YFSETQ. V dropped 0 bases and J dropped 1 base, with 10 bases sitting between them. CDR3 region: CASSLVQVGNTEAFF. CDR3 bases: TGCGCCAGCAGCTTGGTACAGGTAGGGAACACTGAAGCTTTCTTT.

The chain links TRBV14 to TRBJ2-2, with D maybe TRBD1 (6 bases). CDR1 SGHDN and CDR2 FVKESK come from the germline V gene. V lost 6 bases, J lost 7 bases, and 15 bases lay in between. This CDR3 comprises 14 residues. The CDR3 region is CASRYHRVSGELFF. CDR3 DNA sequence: TGTGCCAGCAGGTACCACAGGGTCAGCGGGGAGCTGTTTTTT.

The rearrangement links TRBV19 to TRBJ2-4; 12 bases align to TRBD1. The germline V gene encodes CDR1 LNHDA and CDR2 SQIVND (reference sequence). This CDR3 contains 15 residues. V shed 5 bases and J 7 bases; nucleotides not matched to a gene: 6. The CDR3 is CASSPWDRGLNIQYF. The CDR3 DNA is TGTGCCAGTAGTCCCTGGGACAGGGGGCTGAACATTCAGTACTTC. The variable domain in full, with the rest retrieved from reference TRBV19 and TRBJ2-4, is DGGITQSPKYLFRKEGQNVTLSCEQNLNHDAMYWYRQDPGQGLRLIYYSQIVNDFQKGDIAEGYSVSREKKESFPLTVTSAQKNPTAFYLCASSPWDRGLNIQYFGAGTRLSVL.

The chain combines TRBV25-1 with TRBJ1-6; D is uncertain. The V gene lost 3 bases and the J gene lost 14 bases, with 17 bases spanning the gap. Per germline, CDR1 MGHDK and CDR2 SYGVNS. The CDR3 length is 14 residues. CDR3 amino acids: CASSDPPASQALHF. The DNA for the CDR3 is TGTGCCAGCAGTGACCCGCCGGCGTCGCAGGCCCTCCACTTT.

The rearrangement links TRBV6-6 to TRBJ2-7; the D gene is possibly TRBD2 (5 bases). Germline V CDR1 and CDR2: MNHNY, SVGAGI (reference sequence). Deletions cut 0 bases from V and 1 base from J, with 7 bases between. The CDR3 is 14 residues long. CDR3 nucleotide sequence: TGTGCCAGCAGTTACTCTCGGGATTCCTACGAGCAGTACTTC. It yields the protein CASSYSRDSYEQYF.

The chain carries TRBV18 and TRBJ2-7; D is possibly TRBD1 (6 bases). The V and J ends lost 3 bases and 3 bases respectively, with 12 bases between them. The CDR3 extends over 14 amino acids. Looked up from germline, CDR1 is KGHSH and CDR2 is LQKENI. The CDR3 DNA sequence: TGTGCCAGCTCACCCTTAGGGGACAACTACGAGCAGTACTTC. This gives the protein CASSPLGDNYEQYF.

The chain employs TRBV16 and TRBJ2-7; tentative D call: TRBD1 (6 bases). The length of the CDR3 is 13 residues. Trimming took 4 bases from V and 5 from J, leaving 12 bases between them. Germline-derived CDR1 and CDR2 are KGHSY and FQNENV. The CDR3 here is CASSLNRDHEQYF. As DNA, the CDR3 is TGTGCCAGCAGCCTTAACAGGGACCACGAGCAGTACTTC.